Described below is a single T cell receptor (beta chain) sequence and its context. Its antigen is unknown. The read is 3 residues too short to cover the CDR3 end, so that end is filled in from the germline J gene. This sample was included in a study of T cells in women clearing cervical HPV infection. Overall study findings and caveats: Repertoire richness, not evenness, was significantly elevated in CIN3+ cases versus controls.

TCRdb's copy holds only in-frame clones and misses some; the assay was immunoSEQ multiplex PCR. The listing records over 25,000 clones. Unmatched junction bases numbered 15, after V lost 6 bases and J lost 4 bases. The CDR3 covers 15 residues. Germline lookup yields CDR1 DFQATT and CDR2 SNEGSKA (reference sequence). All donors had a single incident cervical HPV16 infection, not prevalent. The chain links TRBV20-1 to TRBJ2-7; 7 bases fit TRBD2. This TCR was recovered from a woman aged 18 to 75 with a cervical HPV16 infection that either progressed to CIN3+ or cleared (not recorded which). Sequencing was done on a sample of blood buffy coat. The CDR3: CSAGDYKKVGYEQYF. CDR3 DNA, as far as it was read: TGCAGTGCCGGGGACTACAAAAAAGTAGGATACGAG.